The 11 T cell receptor beta chains below come from one sample, sequenced in a study of monozygotic twins with inflammatory bowel disease. For each CDR3 protein, TCRdb gives one entry from its re-call of the 5' RACE reads, without DNA. This sample's table has roughly 330,000 distinct CDR3 sequences. Sequencing used blood. The receptors were sampled from a human donor with ulcerative colitis or Crohn's disease, or a healthy co-twin of an affected twin (not recorded which).

CDR3 region: CASSFLQRSGNSPLHF. The chain employs TRBV5-1 and TRBJ1-6. The germline CDR1 and CDR2 sequences are SGHRS and YFSETQ. The length of the CDR3 is 16 residues.

The rearrangement uses TRBV19 and TRBJ2-7; TCRdb reports TRBD1, a call that lacks DNA to check it against. The germline V gene has CDR1 LNHDA and CDR2 SQIVND (reference sequence). This CDR3 has 13 amino acids. The CDR3 reads CASSMAGGGEQYF.

V and J are TRBV5-1 and TRBJ1-6; absent DNA, TCRdb's TRBD1 call cannot be checked. This CDR3 has 15 residues. The germline V gene has CDR1 SGHRS and CDR2 YFSETQ. CDR3 protein: CASTPGATGSSPLHF.

J is TRBJ2-3 and V is TRBV11-1; lacking DNA, the TRBD2 call made by TCRdb goes unchecked. The CDR3 contains 19 residues. Germline assignment: CDR1 SGHAT and CDR2 FQDESV (reference sequence). The CDR3 spells CASSLPHLAGGLFTDTQYF.

The rearrangement uses TRBV4-1 and TRBJ2-7; TCRdb's D gene call, TRBD2, goes unchecked for lack of DNA. The germline V gene has CDR1 MGHRA and CDR2 YSYEKL. The CDR3 is 17 amino acids. CDR3 sequence reads: CASSQASTASGTYEQYF.

The CDR3 spells CASSDRFREQYF. The chain links TRBV4-1 to TRBJ2-7; checking the TCRdb D call of TRBD1 is not possible without DNA. Germline V gene sequence: CDR1 MGHRA, CDR2 YSYEKL. This CDR3 has 12 residues.

The rearrangement uses TRBV20-1 and TRBJ2-1; TCRdb proposes TRBD1, but this gene call is untestable without DNA. CDR1 is DFQATT, CDR2 SNEGSKA, per germline (reference sequence). The CDR3 is 13 amino acids. This CDR3 is CSASTGGLNEQFF.

The chain has TRBV6-2 or TRBV6-3 and TRBJ1-1; lacking DNA, the TRBD1 call made by TCRdb goes unchecked. This CDR3 is 13 amino acids long. CDR1 is MNHEY, CDR2 SVGEGT, per germline. The CDR3 region is CASSYMGSPEAFF.

The CDR3 is CASSPRGSFYEQFF. The chain carries TRBV19 and TRBJ2-1. This CDR3 contains 14 residues. The germline CDR1 and CDR2 sequences are LNHDA and SQIVND (reference sequence).

The rearrangement joins TRBV7-2 to TRBJ2-7; checking the TCRdb D call of TRBD1 is not possible without DNA. The CDR3 length is 13 residues. Germline CDR1 and CDR2: SGHTA and FQGNSA. CDR3 sequence reads: CASSLWDRVEQYF. Variable domain in full (rest from reference TRBV7-2 and TRBJ2-7): GAGVSQSPSNKVTEKGKDVELRCDPISGHTALYWYRQSLGQGLEFLIYFQGNSAPDKSGLPSDRFSAERTGGSVSTLTIQRTQQEDSAVYLCASSLWDRVEQYFGPGTRLTVT.

V usage is TRBV7-9 and J usage is TRBJ2-7. CDR3 size: 12 residues. Germline CDR1 reads SEHNR; CDR2 reads FQNEAQ (reference sequence). This CDR3 reads CASSLVSDEQYF.